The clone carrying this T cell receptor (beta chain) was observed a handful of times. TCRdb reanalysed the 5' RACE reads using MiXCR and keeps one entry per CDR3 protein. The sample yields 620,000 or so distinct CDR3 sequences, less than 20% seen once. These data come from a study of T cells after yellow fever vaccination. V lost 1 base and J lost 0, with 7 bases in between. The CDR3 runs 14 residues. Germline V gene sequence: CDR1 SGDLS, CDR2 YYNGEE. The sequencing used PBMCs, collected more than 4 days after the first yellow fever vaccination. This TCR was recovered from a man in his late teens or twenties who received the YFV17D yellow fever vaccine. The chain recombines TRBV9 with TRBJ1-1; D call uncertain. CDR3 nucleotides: TGTGCCAGCAGCGTAAGAGCGGTGAACACTGAAGCTTTCTTT. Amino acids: CASSVRAVNTEAFF.